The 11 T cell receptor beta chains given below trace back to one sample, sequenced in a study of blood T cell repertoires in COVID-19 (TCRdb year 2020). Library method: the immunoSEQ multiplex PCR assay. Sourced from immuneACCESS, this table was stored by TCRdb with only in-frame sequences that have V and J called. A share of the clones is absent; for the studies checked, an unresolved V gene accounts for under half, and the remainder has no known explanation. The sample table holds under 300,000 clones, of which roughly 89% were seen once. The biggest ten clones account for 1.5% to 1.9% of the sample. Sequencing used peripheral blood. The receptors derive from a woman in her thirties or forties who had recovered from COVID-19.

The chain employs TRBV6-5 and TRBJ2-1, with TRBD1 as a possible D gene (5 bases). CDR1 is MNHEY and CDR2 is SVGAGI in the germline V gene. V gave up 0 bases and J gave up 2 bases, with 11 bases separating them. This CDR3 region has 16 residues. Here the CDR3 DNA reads TGTGCCAGCAGTTACTCGAGACAGCTCCCCTACAATGAGCAGTTCTTC. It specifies CASSYSRQLPYNEQFF.

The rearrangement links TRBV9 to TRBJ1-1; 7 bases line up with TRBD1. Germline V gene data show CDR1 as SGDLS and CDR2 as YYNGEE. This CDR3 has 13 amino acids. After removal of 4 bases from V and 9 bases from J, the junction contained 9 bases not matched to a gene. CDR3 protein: CASSFTSDRKAFF. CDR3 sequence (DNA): TGTGCCAGCAGCTTTACCTCGGACAGGAAAGCTTTCTTT. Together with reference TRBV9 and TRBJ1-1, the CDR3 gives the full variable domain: DSGVTQTPKHLITATGQRVTLRCSPRSGDLSVYWYQQSLDQGLQFLIQYYNGEERAKGNILERFSAQQFPDLHSELNLSSLELGDSALYFCASSFTSDRKAFFGQGTRLTVV.

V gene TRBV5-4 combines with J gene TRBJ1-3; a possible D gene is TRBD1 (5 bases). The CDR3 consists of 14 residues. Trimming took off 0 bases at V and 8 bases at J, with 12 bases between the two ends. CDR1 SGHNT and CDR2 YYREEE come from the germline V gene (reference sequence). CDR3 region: CASSLGQTGDTIYF. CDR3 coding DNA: TGTGCCAGCAGCTTGGGACAGACCGGAGACACCATATATTTT.

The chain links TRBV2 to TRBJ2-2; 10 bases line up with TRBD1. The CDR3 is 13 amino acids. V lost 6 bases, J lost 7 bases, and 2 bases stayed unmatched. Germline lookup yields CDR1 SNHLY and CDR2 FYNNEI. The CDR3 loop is CASRDRGVGELFF. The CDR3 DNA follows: TGTGCCAGCAGGGACAGGGGGGTCGGGGAGCTGTTTTTT.

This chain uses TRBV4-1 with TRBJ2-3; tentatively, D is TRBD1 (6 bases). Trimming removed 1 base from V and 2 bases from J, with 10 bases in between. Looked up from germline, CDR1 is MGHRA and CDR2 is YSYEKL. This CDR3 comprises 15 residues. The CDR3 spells CASSQVDRSTDTQYF. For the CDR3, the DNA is TGCGCCAGCAGCCAAGTTGACAGGTCCACAGATACGCAGTATTTT.

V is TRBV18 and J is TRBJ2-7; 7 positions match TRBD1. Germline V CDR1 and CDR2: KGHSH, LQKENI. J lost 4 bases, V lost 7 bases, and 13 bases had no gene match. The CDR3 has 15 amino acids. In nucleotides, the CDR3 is TGTGCCAGCTTGGGAGACAGGGAAGGAAGGTACGAGCAGTACTTC. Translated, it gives CASLGDREGRYEQYF.

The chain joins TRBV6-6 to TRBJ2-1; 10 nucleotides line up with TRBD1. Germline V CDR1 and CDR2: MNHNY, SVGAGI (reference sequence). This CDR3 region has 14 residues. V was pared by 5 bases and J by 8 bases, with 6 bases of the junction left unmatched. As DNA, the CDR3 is TGTGCCAGCAGTCGACAGGGGGCTTTGGATGAGCAGTTCTTC. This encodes CASSRQGALDEQFF.

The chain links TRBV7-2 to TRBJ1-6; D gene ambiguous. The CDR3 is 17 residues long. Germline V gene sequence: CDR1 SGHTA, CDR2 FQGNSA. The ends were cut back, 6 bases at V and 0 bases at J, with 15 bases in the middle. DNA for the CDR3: TGTGCCAGCAGTACACCCGGGAAGAGCTCCTATAATTCACCCCTCCACTTT. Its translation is CASSTPGKSSYNSPLHF.

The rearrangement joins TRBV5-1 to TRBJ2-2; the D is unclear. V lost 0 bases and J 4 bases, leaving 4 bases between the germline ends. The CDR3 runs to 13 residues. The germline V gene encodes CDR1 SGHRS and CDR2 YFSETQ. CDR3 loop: CASSLVSTGELFF. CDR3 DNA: TGCGCCAGCAGCTTGGTTAGCACCGGGGAGCTGTTTTTT.

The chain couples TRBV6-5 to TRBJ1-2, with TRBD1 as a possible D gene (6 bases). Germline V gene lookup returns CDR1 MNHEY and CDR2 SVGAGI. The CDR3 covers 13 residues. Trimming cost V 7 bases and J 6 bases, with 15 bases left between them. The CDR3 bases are TGTGCCAGCATAGGTTCTCAGGGGAATGGCTACACCTTC. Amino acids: CASIGSQGNGYTF.

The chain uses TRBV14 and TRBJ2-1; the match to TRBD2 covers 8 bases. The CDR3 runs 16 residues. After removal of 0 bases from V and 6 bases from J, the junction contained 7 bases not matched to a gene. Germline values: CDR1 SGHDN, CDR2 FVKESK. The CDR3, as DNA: TGTGCCAGCAGCCAAGAACTAGCGGTCCCCCTCAATGAGCAGTTCTTC. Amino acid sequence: CASSQELAVPLNEQFF.